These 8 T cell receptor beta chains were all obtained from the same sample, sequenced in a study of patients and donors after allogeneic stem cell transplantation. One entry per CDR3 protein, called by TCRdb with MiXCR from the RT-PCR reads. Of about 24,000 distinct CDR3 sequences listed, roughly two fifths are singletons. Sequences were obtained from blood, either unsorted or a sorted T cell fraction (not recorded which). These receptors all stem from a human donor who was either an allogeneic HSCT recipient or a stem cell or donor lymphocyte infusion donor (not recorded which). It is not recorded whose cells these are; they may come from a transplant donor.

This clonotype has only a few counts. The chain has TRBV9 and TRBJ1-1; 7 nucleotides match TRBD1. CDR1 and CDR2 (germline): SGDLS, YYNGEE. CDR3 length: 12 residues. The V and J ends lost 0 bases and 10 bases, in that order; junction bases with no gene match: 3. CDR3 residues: CASSVEGDRAFF. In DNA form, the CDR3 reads TGTGCCAGCAGCGTAGAGGGGGACAGAGCTTTCTTT. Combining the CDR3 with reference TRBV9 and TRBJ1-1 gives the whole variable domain DSGVTQTPKHLITATGQRVTLRCSPRSGDLSVYWYQQSLDQGLQFLIQYYNGEERAKGNILERFSAQQFPDLHSELNLSSLELGDSALYFCASSVEGDRAFFGQGTRLTVV.

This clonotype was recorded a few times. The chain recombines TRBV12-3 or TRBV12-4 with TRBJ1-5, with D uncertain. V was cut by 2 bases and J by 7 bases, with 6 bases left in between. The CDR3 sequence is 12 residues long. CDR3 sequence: CASSLSVQPQHF. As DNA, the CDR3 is TGTGCCAGCAGTTTATCCGTGCAGCCCCAGCATTTT.

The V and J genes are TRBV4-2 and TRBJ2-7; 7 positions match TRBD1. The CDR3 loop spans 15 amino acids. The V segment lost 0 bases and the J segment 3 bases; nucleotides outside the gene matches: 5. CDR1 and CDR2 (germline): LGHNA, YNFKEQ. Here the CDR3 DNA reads TGTGCCAGCAGCCAAGATAACAGGGGCATCTACGAGCAGTACTTC. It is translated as CASSQDNRGIYEQYF.

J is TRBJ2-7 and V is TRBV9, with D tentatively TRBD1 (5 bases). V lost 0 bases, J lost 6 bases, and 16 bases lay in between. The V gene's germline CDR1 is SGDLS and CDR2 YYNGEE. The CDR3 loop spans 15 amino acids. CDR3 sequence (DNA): TGTGCCAGCAGCGTAGTGGGGCTAAATTTGGGCGAGCAGTACTTC. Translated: CASSVVGLNLGEQYF.

For the CDR3, the DNA is TGTGCCAGCAGCCAAGTTGCCGGGACTAGCGGGCGCGATGAGCAGTTCTTC. Amino acids: CASSQVAGTSGRDEQFF. V gene TRBV3-1 combines with J gene TRBJ2-1, with 12 bases identical to TRBD2. The CDR3 extends over 17 amino acids. The ends lost 1 base at V and 8 bases at J; junction bases unmatched: 9. CDR1 and CDR2 (germline): LGHDT, YNNKEL (reference sequence).

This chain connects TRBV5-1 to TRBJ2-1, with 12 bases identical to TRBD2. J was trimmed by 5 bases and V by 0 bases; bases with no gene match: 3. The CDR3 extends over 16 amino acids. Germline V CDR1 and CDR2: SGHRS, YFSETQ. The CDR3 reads CASSLGTSGAHNEQFF. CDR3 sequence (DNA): TGCGCCAGCAGCTTGGGGACTAGCGGGGCACACAATGAGCAGTTCTTC.

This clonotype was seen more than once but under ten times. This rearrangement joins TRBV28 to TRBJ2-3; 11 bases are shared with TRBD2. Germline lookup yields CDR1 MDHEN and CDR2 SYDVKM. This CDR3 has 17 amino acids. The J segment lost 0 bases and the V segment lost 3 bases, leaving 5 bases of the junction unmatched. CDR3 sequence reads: CASSLLWTSGSTDTQYF. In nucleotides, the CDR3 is TGTGCCAGCAGTTTGCTCTGGACTAGCGGGAGCACAGATACGCAGTATTTT. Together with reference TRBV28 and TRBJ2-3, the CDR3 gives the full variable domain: DVKVTQSSRYLVKRTGEKVFLECVQDMDHENMFWYRQDPGLGLRLIYFSYDVKMKEKGDIPEGYSVSREKKERFSLILESASTNQTSMYLCASSLLWTSGSTDTQYFGPGTRLTVL.

CDR3 in amino acids: CASSFWAAGGYEQYF. The CDR3 bases are TGCGCCAGCAGCTTTTGGGCAGCAGGAGGCTACGAGCAGTACTTC. The V gene is TRBV5-1, the J gene TRBJ2-7, with D perhaps TRBD2 (5 bases). Germline CDR1 reads SGHRS; CDR2 reads YFSETQ. CDR3 size: 15 residues. Trimming cost V 2 bases and J 3 bases, with 15 bases left between them. The full variable domain, its missing parts supplied by reference TRBV5-1 and TRBJ2-7, is KAGVTQTPRYLIKTRGQQVTLSCSPISGHRSVSWYQQTPGQGLQFLFEYFSETQRNKGNFPGRFSGRQFSNSRSEMNVSTLELGDSALYLCASSFWAAGGYEQYFGPGTRLTVT.